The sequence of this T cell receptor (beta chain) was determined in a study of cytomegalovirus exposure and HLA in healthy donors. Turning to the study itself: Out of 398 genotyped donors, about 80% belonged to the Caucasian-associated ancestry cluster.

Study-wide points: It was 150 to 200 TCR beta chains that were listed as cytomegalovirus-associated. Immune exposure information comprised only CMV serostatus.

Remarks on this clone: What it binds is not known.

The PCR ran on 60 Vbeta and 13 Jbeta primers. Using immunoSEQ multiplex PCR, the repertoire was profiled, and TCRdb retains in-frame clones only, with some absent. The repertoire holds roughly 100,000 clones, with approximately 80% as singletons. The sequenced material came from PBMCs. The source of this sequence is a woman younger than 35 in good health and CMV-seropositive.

This CDR3 is CASSFRTSGGGQETQYF. CDR3 DNA sequence: TGTGCCAGCAGCTTTAGGACTAGCGGTGGGGGGCAAGAGACCCAGTACTTC. The J gene is TRBJ2-5, the V gene TRBV5-6; 10 nucleotides agree with TRBD2. CDR1 is SGHDT and CDR2 is YYEEEE in the germline V gene. The ends lost 2 bases at V and 2 bases at J; junction bases unmatched: 9. This CDR3 comprises 17 residues.